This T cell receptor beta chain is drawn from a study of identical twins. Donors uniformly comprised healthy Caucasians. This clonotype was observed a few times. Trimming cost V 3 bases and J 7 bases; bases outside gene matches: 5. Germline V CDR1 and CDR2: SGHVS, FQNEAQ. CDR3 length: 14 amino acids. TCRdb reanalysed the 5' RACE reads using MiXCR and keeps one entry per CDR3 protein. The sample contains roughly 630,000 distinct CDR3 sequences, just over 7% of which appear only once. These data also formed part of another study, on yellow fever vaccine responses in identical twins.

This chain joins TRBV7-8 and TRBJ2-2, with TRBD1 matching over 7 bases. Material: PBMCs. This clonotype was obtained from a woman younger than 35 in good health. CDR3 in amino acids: CASSFNRGGGELFF. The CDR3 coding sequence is TGTGCCAGCAGCTTTAACAGGGGCGGCGGGGAGCTGTTTTTT.